The 20 T cell receptor beta chains reported below all come from one sample, sequenced in a study of blood T cells in healthy people across ages (dated by TCRdb to 2013 to 2016). Library generation was performed with 5' RACE. Sequencing was performed on an Illumina HiSeq 2500. The second PCR ran for roughly 6 to 11 cycles and used a J-beta primer mix along with a sample-barcoded 5' primer. TCRdb itself trimmed the public reads at Q25 with fastp, ran MiXCR and retained productive beta chains. Each entry merges the rows of one CDR3 protein and shows their most common DNA and genes. This sample comprises approximately 1.5 million distinct CDR3 sequences, 35% to 45% of them detected only once. The ten largest account for under 5% of the sample. The sequencing sample was made of blood. The receptor source for this set is a woman aged 18-29 years in good health.

This clonotype appeared a few times. The chain recombines TRBV7-2 with TRBJ2-1, with D perhaps given as TRBD1 or TRBD2 (7 bases each). V gave up 2 bases and J gave up 7 bases, with 30 bases separating them. CDR3 size: 20 residues. Germline CDR1 and CDR2: SGHTA and FQGNSA. The CDR3 reads CASSLTWDSGLASGRNEQFF. The CDR3 coding sequence is TGTGCCAGCAGCTTAACCTGGGACAGCGGATTGGCTAGCGGACGGAATGAGCAGTTCTTC.

The chain links TRBV10-3 to TRBJ1-5, with TRBD1 matching 12 bases. The V and J ends lost 6 bases and 4 bases, in that order; junction bases with no gene match: 13. There are 18 residues in the CDR3. The germline V gene encodes CDR1 ENHRY and CDR2 SYGVKD. The CDR3, as DNA: TGTGCCATCAGCAAAGCCGGGACAGGGGGCTTAGGGAATCAGCCCCAGCATTTT. Translation gives CAISKAGTGGLGNQPQHF.

This clonotype turned up a few times. The chain couples TRBV5-1 to TRBJ2-5; the match to TRBD2 covers 8 bases. Germline CDR1 reads SGHRS; CDR2 reads YFSETQ. This CDR3 comprises 15 residues. V lost 4 bases, J lost 1 base, and 6 bases stayed unmatched. CDR3 sequence reads: CASSLILAAQETQYF. CDR3 sequence (DNA): TGCGCCAGCAGCCTTATACTAGCGGCCCAAGAGACCCAGTACTTC.

V usage is TRBV6-2 or TRBV6-3 and J usage is TRBJ2-1; D may be TRBD2 (7 bases). The V and J ends lost 11 bases and 1 base respectively, with 15 bases between them. This CDR3 is built from 14 residues. Germline V gene lookup returns CDR1 MNHEY and CDR2 SVGEGT. CDR3 bases: TGTGCCGTCATAGGGGGGGTTTCCTACAATGAGCAGTTCTTC. Its translation: CAVIGGVSYNEQFF.

This clonotype was recorded at least ten times. The chain employs TRBV29-1 and TRBJ2-1, with D maybe TRBD1 (6 bases). The V end lost 5 bases, the J end lost 0 bases, and 17 bases lay between the germline ends. This CDR3 has 16 amino acids. Germline V gene data show CDR1 as SQVTM and CDR2 as ANQGSEA. The CDR3 DNA follows: TGCAGCGTTAAGGAACAGGGCAAAAGCTCCTACAATGAGCAGTTCTTC. Its protein product is CSVKEQGKSSYNEQFF.

V gene TRBV7-2 combines with J gene TRBJ2-1; 8 bases match TRBD2. The J call may not be correct, given that the DNA end is closer to TRBJ2-7. Germline V gene lookup returns CDR1 SGHTA and CDR2 FQGNSA. The CDR3 totals 16 residues. CDR3: CASSRTGGRTYNEQYF. CDR3 bases: TGTGCCAGCAGCAGGACGGGGGGGCGTACCTACAATGAGCAGTACTTC.

The chain uses TRBV25-1 and TRBJ2-7; TRBD2 is a possible D gene (6 bases). The germline CDR1 and CDR2 sequences are MGHDK and SYGVNS. Between the trimmed V and J ends, which lost 5 bases and 2 bases, there was a span of 13 bases. The length of the CDR3 is 14 residues. The CDR3 DNA follows: TGTGCCAGCAGTAGTGAACCGGGGGCCTACGAGCAGTACTTC. This gives the protein CASSSEPGAYEQYF.

CDR3 protein: CSIVLSLQANNEQFF. CDR3 nucleotide sequence: TGCAGCATTGTTCTAAGTCTCCAAGCTAACAATGAGCAGTTCTTC. The chain recombines TRBV29-1 with TRBJ2-1; D unclear. Germline loops: CDR1 SQVTM, CDR2 ANQGSEA. This CDR3 contains 15 residues. Deletions cut 8 bases from V and 5 bases from J, with 22 bases between.

The sample holds a few counts of this clonotype. CDR3 region: CASERGQGGSYGYTF. CDR3 bases: TGTGCCTCTGAGCGGGGACAGGGAGGTAGCTATGGCTACACCTTC. The chain employs TRBV9 and TRBJ1-2, with 9 positions matching TRBD1. The length of the CDR3 is 15 residues. After removal of 10 bases from V and 4 bases from J, the junction contained 14 bases not matched to a gene. Germline assignment: CDR1 SGDLS and CDR2 YYNGEE.

The table lists this clonotype with a few counts. The chain links TRBV10-3 to TRBJ2-3; tentatively, D is TRBD2 (6 bases). V was pared by 0 bases and J by 0 bases, with 10 bases between. The CDR3 covers 16 residues. Germline lookup yields CDR1 ENHRY and CDR2 SYGVKD. The CDR3 bases are TGTGCCATCAGTGAGTCGGCGGGGAGAAGCACAGATACGCAGTATTTT. Its protein is CAISESAGRSTDTQYF.

In the case of this clonotype: Germline is not matched at one junction end, which may reflect a read error. The chain couples TRBV18 to TRBJ2-5; 7 bases map to TRBD2. Germline loops: CDR1 KGHSH, CDR2 LQKENI. This CDR3 spans 15 amino acids. In DNA, the CDR3 is TGTGCCAGCTCTCCACCCGGGACTACAGTTGGGGAGCAGTACTTC. It codes for CASSPPGTTVGEQYF. Full variable domain (remainder filled in from reference TRBV18 and TRBJ2-5): NAGVMQNPRHLVRRRGQEARLRCSPMKGHSHVYWYRQLPEEGLKFMVYLQKENIIDESGMPKERFSAEFPKEGPSILRIQQVVRGDSAAYFCASSPPGTTVGEQYFGPGTRLLVL.

The V call is TRBV28, the J call TRBJ2-2; tentatively, D is TRBD1 (5 bases). Trimming cost V 2 bases and J 3 bases, with 10 bases left between them. This CDR3 region has 15 residues. The germline V gene encodes CDR1 MDHEN and CDR2 SYDVKM. For the CDR3, the DNA is TGTGCCAGCAGTTTACGACAGAAATACACCGGGGAGCTGTTTTTT. Its translation is CASSLRQKYTGELFF.

This clonotype was observed a few times. The rearrangement joins TRBV14 to TRBJ2-4, with D perhaps TRBD2 (5 bases). V lost 3 bases, J lost 0 bases, and 6 bases lay in between. The CDR3 runs to 14 residues. Germline CDR1 reads SGHDN; CDR2 reads FVKESK. The CDR3 nucleotides are TGTGCCAGCAGCCAGGAGGAAGCCAAAAACATTCAGTACTTC. Translating it yields CASSQEEAKNIQYF.

The chain carries TRBV14 and TRBJ1-5, with D perhaps matching TRBD1 (5 bases). Germline loops: CDR1 SGHDN, CDR2 FVKESK. Deletions cut 4 bases from V and 6 bases from J, with 10 bases between. The CDR3 is 13 amino acids. This CDR3 reads CASSRDFGQPQHF. The CDR3, as DNA: TGTGCCAGCAGCCGGGACTTTGGTCAGCCCCAGCATTTT.

The rearrangement uses TRBV27 and TRBJ2-1; D unresolved. Trimming shortened V by 2 bases and J by 8 bases, and 10 bases separated the two germline ends. CDR3 length equals 13 residues. Germline V gene data show CDR1 as MNHEY and CDR2 as SMNVEV (reference sequence). For the CDR3, the DNA is TGTGCCAGCAGTTTACAGGAAACATATGAGCAGTTCTTC. The encoded protein is CASSLQETYEQFF.

This chain links TRBV12-3 or TRBV12-4 with TRBJ2-3; D perhaps matches TRBD2 (5 bases). The CDR3 runs to 16 residues. Trimming cost V 2 bases and J 4 bases, with 16 bases left between them. CDR3 sequence: CASSLRGTSPSDTQYF. DNA for the CDR3: TGTGCCAGCAGTTTACGGGGTACTTCACCCTCAGATACGCAGTATTTT.

This clonotype has only a few counts. This chain joins TRBV6-5 and TRBJ2-2; no firm D call. The CDR3 contains 16 residues. Deletions cut 0 bases from V and 4 bases from J, with 12 bases between. Germline V lookup: CDR1 MNHEY, CDR2 SVGAGI. CDR3 protein: CASSYSTGSFTGELFF. Written as DNA, the CDR3 is TGTGCCAGCAGTTACTCGACTGGCAGTTTCACCGGGGAGCTGTTTTTT.

The V and J genes are TRBV18 and TRBJ2-7; D is perhaps TRBD1 (8 bases). V was clipped by 4 bases and J by 5 bases, with 18 bases between them. Germline-derived CDR1 and CDR2 are KGHSH and LQKENI. This CDR3 spans 15 amino acids. The CDR3 DNA sequence: TGTGCCAGCTCACTCTACGGACAGGGAGGGCACGAGCAGTACTTC. It is translated as CASSLYGQGGHEQYF.

This clonotype was recorded a few times. The V call is TRBV7-9, the J call TRBJ1-2; the match to TRBD1 covers 7 bases. J lost 1 base, V lost 2 bases, and 4 bases had no gene match. Germline V gene data show CDR1 as SEHNR and CDR2 as FQNEAQ (reference sequence). The CDR3 has 15 residues. Here the CDR3 reads CASSLRTGFNYGYTF. The CDR3 nucleotides read TGTGCCAGCAGCTTAAGGACAGGATTTAACTATGGCTACACCTTC.

This clonotype turned up a few times. The V and J genes are TRBV7-9 and TRBJ2-7, with 7 nucleotides matching TRBD1. V lost 5 bases and J lost 4; bases outside the gene matches: 14. CDR3 length: 16 residues. CDR1 is SEHNR and CDR2 is FQNEAQ in the germline V gene (reference sequence). The DNA of the CDR3 is TGTGCCAGCAGCCCAAAGACAGGGTGGGGCGTTTACGAGCAGTACTTC. This codes for CASSPKTGWGVYEQYF.